This T cell receptor (beta chain) originates from a study of shared clonotypes between healthy human individuals. Study results and limitations: Investigators expected sequencing depth to affect clonotype sharing among donors.

The CDR3 runs to 15 residues. V trimming: 2 bases; J trimming: 12 bases; junction bases outside the gene matches: 11. Germline CDR1 is SGHDT and CDR2 is YYEEEE. The donors were adults (healthy and HIV-negative) with no recent acute infections or vaccinations. Ten immunoSEQ deep assay plates were used to sequence the DNA of unsorted PBMCs. The method was immunoSEQ multiplex PCR; TCRdb's version includes in-frame clones alone and lacks a portion of them. This table holds hundreds of thousands of clones, more than 75% found once. A remark on this clone: The antigen is undetermined.

The sequence was collected from a woman aged 40 to 49 in good health. Some clones in this sample may be carry-over from other donors' samples. Sequencing was performed on PBMCs. The chain recombines TRBV5-6 with TRBJ2-1; TRBD2 aligns across 10 bases. CDR3 residues: CASSFGLAAPGWQFF. Here the CDR3 DNA reads TGTGCCAGCAGCTTTGGACTAGCGGCCCCTGGATGGCAGTTCTTC.